Listed below are T cell receptor beta chains from one sample, sequenced in a study of cytomegalovirus exposure and HLA in healthy donors. Sequenced by immunoSEQ multiplex PCR; TCRdb stores in-frame clones only, minus some. The sample shows about 180,000 clones, 76% of them seen only once. Material: PBMCs. Receptor source: a young man in good health and CMV-seronegative. The CDR3 runs from the conserved cysteine through the conserved F or W. Fields, in order: J gene, D gene, clone size, V gene, CDR3 DNA, CDR3 protein. The D gene is left open where the match is weak. Where a row states a size, it is once, few, many or the class of an expanded clone; other rows omit it.

TRBJ1-1	-	-	TRBV7-2	TGTGCCAGCAGCTTAATATCCAGGTTCGAAGCGGTGAACACTGAAGCTTTCTTT	CASSLISRFEAVNTEAFF
TRBJ1-6	TRBD1	-	TRBV15	TGTGCCACCAGCAGGGGGACAGGGAAGAATTCACCCCTCCACTTT	CATSRGTGKNSPLHF
TRBJ2-2	-	once	TRBV11-3	TGTGCCAGCAGCTCCCGACTAGTTCCCACCGGGGAGCTGTTTTTT	CASSSRLVPTGELFF
TRBJ2-7	TRBD1	-	TRBV6-1	TGTGCCAGCAGCGCCGGGACAGGGACGCTTTACGAGCAGTACTTC	CASSAGTGTLYEQYF
TRBJ1-5	TRBD1	few	TRBV2	TGTGCCAGCAGTGAATCCCTATGGACAGGGTACCAGCCCCAGCATTTT	CASSESLWTGYQPQHF
TRBJ2-6	-	few	TRBV5-1	TGCGCCAGCTTGGAGGCTGGGGCCAACGTCCTGACTTTC	CASLEAGANVLTF
TRBJ2-3	TRBD1	-	TRBV5-1	TGCGCCAGCAGCGTAGGCCGGGACAGGGGAACAGATACGCAGTATTTT	CASSVGRDRGTDTQYF
TRBJ2-3	-	-	TRBV7-9	TGTGCCAGCAGCCTTTCTAGTGCGACAGATACGCAGTATTTT	CASSLSSATDTQYF
TRBJ2-7	-	-	TRBV5-6	TGTGCCAGCAGCTTTCGGGGATCCTACGAGCAGTACTTC	CASSFRGSYEQYF
TRBJ2-7	TRBD1	-	TRBV2	TGTGCCAGCAGTCCCACCGCCGGGACAGGGGGCTACGAGCAGTACTTC	CASSPTAGTGGYEQYF
TRBJ1-1	-	-	TRBV7-9	TGTGCCAGCAGCTCCCGGGCCACGGGGATCACTGAAGCTTTCTTT	CASSSRATGITEAFF
TRBJ2-1	-	-	TRBV30	TGTGCCTGGAGCCACACCTACAATGAGCAGTTCTTC	CAWSHTYNEQFF
TRBJ1-6	-	-	TRBV5-6	TGTGCCAGCAGCTTGGTAGAAAATTCACCCCTCCACTTT	CASSLVENSPLHF
TRBJ2-1	TRBD1	-	TRBV7-8	TGTGCCAGCAGCTTGGGACAGGGGGCGGACAATGAGCAGTTCTTC	CASSLGQGADNEQFF
TRBJ1-2	-	-	TRBV9	TGTGCCAGCAGCGTAGGCAGTTCTAACTATGGCTACACCTTC	CASSVGSSNYGYTF
TRBJ2-7	-	-	TRBV10-2	TGCGCCAGCAGTATCCTAGCCTACGAGCAGTACTTC	CASSILAYEQYF
TRBJ2-1	TRBD2	-	TRBV6-5	TGTGCCAGCAGCGGGACTAGCGGGGGCTACAATGAGCAGTTCTTC	CASSGTSGGYNEQFF
TRBJ2-5	TRBD1	-	TRBV30	TGTGCCTGGAGTGTCGGGGGACAGGGGGCTGTGGGTGGTATTTTGACGAGTGTAGAGACCCAGTACTTC	CAWSVGGQGAVGGILTSVETQYF
TRBJ1-1	-	-	TRBV28	TGTGCCAGCAGTTTAGGGACAAGGACGAACACTGAAGCTTTCTTT	CASSLGTRTNTEAFF